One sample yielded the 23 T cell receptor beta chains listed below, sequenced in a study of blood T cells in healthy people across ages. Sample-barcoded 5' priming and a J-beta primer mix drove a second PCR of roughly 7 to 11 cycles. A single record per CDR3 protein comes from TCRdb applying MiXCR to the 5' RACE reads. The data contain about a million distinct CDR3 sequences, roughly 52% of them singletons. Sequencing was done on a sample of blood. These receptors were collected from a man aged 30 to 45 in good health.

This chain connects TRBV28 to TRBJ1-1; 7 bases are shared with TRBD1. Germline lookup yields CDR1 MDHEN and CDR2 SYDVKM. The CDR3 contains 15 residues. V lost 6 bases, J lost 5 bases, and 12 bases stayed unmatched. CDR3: CASRRGGDGSTEAFF. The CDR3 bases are TGTGCCAGCAGGAGAGGGGGCGATGGTTCTACTGAAGCTTTCTTT.

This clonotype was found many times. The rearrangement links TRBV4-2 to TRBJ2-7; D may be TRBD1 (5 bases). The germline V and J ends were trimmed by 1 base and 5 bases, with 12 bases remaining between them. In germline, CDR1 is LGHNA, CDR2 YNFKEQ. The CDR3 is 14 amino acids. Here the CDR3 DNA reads TGTGCCAGCAGCCAAGCAGGCCAGGGAAACGAGCAGTACTTC. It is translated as CASSQAGQGNEQYF.

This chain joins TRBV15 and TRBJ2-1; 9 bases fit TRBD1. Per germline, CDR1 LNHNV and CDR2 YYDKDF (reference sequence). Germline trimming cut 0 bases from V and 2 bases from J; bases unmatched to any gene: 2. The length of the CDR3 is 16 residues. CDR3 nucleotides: TGTGCCACCAGCAGAGATCGACAGGGGGCCTACAATGAGCAGTTCTTC. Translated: CATSRDRQGAYNEQFF. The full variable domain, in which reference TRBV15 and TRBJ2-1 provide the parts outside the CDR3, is DAMVIQNPRYQVTQFGKPVTLSCSQTLNHNVMYWYQQKSSQAPKLLFHYYDKDFNNEADTPDNFQSRRPNTSFCFLDIRSPGLGDTAMYLCATSRDRQGAYNEQFFGPGTRLTVL.

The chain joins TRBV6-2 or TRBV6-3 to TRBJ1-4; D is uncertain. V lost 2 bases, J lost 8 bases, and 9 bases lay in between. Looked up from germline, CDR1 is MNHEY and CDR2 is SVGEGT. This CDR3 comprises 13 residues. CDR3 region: CASSYGFDEKLFF. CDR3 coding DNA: TGTGCCAGCAGTTACGGGTTCGACGAAAAACTGTTTTTT.

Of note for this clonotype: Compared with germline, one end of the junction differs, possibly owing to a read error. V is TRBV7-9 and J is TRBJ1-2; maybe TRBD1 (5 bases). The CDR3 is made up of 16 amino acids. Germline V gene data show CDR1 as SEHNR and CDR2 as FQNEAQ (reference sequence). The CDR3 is CTSSSNNPTGLYGYTF. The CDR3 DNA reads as TGTACCAGCAGCTCCAACAACCCTACAGGTTTATATGGCTACACCTTC.

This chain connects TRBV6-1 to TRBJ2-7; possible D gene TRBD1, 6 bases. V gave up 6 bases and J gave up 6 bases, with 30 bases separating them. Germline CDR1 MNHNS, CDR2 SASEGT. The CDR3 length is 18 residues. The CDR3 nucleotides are TGTGCCAGCAGGAAACAGGGCCTCTCCCAACTCTCCTACTCCGAGCAGTACTTC. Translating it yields CASRKQGLSQLSYSEQYF.

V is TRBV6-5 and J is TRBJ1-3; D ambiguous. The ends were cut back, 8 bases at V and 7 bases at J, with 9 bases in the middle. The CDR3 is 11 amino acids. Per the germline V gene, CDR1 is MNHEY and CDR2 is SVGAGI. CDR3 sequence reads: CASSTGNTIYF. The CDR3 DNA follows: TGTGCCAGCTCCACCGGGAACACCATATATTTT.

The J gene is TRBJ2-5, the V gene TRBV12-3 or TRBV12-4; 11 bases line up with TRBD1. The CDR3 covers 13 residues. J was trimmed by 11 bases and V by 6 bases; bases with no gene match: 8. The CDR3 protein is CASRPGQGERQYF. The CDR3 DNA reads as TGTGCCAGCAGGCCGGGACAGGGGGAAAGGCAGTACTTC.

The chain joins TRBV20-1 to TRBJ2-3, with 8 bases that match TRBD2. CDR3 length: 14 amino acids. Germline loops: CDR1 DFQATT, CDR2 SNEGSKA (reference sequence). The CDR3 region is CSAPGLVGTDTQYF. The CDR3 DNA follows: TGCAGCGCGCCGGGACTAGTGGGTACAGATACGCAGTATTTT.

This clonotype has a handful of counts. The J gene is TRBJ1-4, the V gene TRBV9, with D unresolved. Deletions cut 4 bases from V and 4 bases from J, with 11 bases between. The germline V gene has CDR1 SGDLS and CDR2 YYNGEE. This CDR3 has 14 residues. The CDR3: CASSPTVDNEKLFF. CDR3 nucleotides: TGTGCCAGCAGCCCCACAGTGGATAATGAAAAACTGTTTTTT.

CDR3 DNA: TGTGCCAGCAGCTCCCGACCCTCTATTAACTATGGCTACACCTTC. This translates into CASSSRPSINYGYTF. The chain uses TRBV7-8 and TRBJ1-2; D is unresolved. The CDR3 length is 15 residues. From germline, CDR1 is SGHVS and CDR2 FQNEAQ. V was cut by 4 bases and J by 1 base, with 13 bases left in between. The full variable domain, its missing parts supplied by reference TRBV7-8 and TRBJ1-2, is GAGVSQSPRYKVAKRGQDVALRCDPISGHVSLFWYQQALGQGPEFLTYFQNEAQLDKSGLPSDRFFAERPEGSVSTLKIQRTQQEDSAVYLCASSSRPSINYGYTFGSGTRLTVV.

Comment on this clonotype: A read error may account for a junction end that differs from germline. The CDR3 DNA follows: TGTGCCAGCAGCTTCAATAGCGGGGGGACTCAAGTGACCCAGTACTTC. It encodes CASSFNSGGTQVTQYF. The rearrangement links TRBV7-6 to TRBJ2-5; 10 bases match TRBD2. The germline CDR1 and CDR2 sequences are SGHVS and FNYEAQ. The CDR3 contains 16 residues.

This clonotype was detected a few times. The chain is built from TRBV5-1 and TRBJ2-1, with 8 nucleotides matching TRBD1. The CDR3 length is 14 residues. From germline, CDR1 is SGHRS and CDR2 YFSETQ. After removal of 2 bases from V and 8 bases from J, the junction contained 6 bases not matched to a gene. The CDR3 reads CASSFRDRNDEQFF. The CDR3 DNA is TGCGCCAGCAGCTTCCGGGACAGGAACGATGAGCAGTTCTTC.

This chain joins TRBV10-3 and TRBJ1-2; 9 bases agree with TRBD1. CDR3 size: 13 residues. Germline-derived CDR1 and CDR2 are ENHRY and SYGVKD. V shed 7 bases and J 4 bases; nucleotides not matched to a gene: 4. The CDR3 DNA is TGTGCCATCACACAGGGGGCTGTCTATGGCTACACCTTC. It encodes CAITQGAVYGYTF.

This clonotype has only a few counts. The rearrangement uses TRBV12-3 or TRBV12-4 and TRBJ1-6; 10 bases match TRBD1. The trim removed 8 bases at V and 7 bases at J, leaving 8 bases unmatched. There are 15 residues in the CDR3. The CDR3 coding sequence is TGTGCCAGCCGATTTGAGGACAGGGGGAATTCACCCCTCCACTTT. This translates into CASRFEDRGNSPLHF.

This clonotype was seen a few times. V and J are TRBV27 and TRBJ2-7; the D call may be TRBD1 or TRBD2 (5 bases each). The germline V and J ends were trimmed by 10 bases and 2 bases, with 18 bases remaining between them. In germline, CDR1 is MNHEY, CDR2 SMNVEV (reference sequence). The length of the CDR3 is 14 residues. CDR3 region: CATSSGTGPYEQYF. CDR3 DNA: TGTGCCACTTCCTCCGGGACGGGGCCCTACGAGCAGTACTTC.

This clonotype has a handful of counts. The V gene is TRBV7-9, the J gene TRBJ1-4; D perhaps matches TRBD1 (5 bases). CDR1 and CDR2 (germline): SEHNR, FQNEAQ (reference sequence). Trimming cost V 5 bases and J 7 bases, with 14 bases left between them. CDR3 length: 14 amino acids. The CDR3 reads CASSQYRDREKLFF. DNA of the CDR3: TGTGCCAGCAGCCAATACCGGGACCGTGAAAAACTGTTTTTT.

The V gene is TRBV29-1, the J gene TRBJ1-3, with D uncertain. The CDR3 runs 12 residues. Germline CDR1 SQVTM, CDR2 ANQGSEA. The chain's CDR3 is CTIRDSGNTIYF. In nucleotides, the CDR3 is TGCACCATTAGAGACTCTGGAAACACCATATATTTT.

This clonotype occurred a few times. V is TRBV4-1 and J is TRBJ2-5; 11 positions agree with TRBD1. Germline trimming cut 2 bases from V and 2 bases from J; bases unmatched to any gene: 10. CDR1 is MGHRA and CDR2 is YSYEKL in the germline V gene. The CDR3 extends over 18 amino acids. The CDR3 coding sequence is TGCGCCAGCAGCCAACCTTATTCCCGGGACAGGGGGCAAGAGACCCAGTACTTC. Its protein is CASSQPYSRDRGQETQYF.

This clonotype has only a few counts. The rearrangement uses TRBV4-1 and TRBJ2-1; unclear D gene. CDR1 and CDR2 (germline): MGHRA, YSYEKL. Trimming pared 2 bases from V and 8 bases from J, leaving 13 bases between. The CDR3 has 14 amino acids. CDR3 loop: CASSQWASSDEQFF. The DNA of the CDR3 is TGCGCCAGCAGCCAATGGGCTAGTTCCGATGAGCAGTTCTTC.

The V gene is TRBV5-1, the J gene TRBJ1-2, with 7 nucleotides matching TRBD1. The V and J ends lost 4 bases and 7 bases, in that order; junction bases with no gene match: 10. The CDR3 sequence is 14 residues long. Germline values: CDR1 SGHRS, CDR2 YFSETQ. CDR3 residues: CASSPWDSMTGYTF. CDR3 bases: TGCGCCAGCAGCCCCTGGGACAGCATGACTGGCTACACCTTC. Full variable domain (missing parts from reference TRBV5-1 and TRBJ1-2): KAGVTQTPRYLIKTRGQQVTLSCSPISGHRSVSWYQQTPGQGLQFLFEYFSETQRNKGNFPGRFSGRQFSNSRSEMNVSTLELGDSALYLCASSPWDSMTGYTFGSGTRLTVV.

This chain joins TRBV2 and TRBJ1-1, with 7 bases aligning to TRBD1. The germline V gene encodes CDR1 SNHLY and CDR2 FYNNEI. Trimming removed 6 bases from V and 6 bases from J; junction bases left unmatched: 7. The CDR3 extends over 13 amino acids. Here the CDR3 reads CASRTGLQAEAFF. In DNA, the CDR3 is TGTGCCAGCAGGACAGGGCTCCAGGCTGAAGCTTTCTTT.

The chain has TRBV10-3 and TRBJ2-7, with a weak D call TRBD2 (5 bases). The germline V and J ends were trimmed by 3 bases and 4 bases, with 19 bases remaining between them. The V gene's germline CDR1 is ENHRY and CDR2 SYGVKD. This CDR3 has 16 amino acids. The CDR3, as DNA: TGTGCCATCAGTGATACAGCGGTGACGCTCCCTTACGAGCAGTACTTC. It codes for CAISDTAVTLPYEQYF.